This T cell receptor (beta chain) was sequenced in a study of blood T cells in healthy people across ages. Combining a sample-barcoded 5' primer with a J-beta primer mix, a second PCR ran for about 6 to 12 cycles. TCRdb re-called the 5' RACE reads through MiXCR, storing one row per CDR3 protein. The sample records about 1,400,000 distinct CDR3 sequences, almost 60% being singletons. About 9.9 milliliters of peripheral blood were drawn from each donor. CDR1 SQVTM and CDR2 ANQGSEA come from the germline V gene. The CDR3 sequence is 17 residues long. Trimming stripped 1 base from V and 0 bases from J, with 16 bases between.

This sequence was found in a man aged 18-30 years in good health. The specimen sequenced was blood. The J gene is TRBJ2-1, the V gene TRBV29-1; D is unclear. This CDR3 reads CSVEGSLTLSSYNEQFF. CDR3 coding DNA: TGCAGCGTTGAAGGTAGCTTGACTTTGAGCTCCTACAATGAGCAGTTCTTC.